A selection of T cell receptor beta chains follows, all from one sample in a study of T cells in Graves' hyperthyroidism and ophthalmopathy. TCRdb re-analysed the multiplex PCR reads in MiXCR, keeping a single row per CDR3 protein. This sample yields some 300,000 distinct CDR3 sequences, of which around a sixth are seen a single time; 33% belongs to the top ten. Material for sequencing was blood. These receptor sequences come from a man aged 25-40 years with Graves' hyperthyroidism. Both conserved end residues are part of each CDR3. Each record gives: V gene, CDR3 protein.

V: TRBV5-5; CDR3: CASSPGRQANTGELFF
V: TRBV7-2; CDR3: CASSLGAREKETQYF
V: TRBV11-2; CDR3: CASSPTGASTDTQYF
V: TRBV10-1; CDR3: CASSEERTTDTQYF
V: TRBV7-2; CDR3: CASSLGSEGTDTQYF
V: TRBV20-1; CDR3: CSASRSGAETQYF
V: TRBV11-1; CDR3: CASSLVPTSPEQYF
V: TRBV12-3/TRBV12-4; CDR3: CASSHQGPHYF
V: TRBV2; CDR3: CASSVGRGTEAFF
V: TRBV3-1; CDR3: CASSQVQKDPSYEQYF
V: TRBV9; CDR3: CASSPHTRGQGSYEQYF
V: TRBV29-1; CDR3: CSVVSGAAYEQYF
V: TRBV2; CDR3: CASLVNNYGYTF
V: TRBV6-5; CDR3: CASSYLEGGAYYGYTF
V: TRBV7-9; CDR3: CASSPASNTGELFF
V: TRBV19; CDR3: CASRSPLVTFF
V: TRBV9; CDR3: CASSGDSEEQFF
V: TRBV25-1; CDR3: CASSEDNSAGTGETQYF
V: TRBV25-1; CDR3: CASSDPGQGITDTQYF
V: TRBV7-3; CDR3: CASSLMGGTGASGANVLTF